A few counts support the clone carrying this T cell receptor beta chain. In the original processing: Counts of nucleated cells, estimated from reference gene primer amplification, were obtained. Here immunoSEQ multiplex PCR was the method, and the copy in TCRdb shows in-frame clones only, minus some. D and trimming were read from the DNA, whereas the V and J calls and clone size are those reported in that table. This table holds 140,000 or so clones, roughly 80% found once. The data belong to a study of blood T cell repertoires in COVID-19. Those enrolled, adults aged 18 to 89 years, came from about two dozen US areas. Cohort 3 donors counted as recovered after two negative PCRs, clearance, or resolved symptoms. The CDR3 contains 15 residues. The J segment lost 3 bases and the V segment lost 2 bases, leaving 2 bases of the junction unmatched. Germline V gene sequence: CDR1 MRHNA, CDR2 SNTAGT.

The sequenced sample consisted of PBMCs or T cells enriched from blood (not recorded which). This chain uses TRBV6-4 with TRBJ2-1; 9 positions match TRBD2. The source is a man aged 50-60 years who had recovered from COVID-19. The CDR3 is CASSDGGGDYNEQFF. DNA for the CDR3: TGTGCCAGCAGTGACGGCGGGGGGGACTACAATGAGCAGTTCTTC.